The 5 T cell receptor beta chains reported below all come from one sample, sequenced in a study of blood T cell repertoires in COVID-19. The repertoire was sequenced with immunoSEQ multiplex PCR; TCRdb's copy has only in-frame clones and lacks some. Of some 80,000 clones in the sample, around 89% were seen once. The sample taken for sequencing was peripheral blood. These receptors all come from a human donor in a cohort sampled during active COVID-19.

The rearrangement joins TRBV6-5 to TRBJ1-1, with unresolved D. CDR3 size: 16 residues. V dropped 0 bases and J dropped 0 bases, with 11 bases sitting between them. Germline values: CDR1 MNHEY, CDR2 SVGAGI. The CDR3 reads CASSYSPGGLNTEAFF. The DNA of the CDR3 is TGTGCCAGCAGTTACTCACCGGGAGGGCTGAACACTGAAGCTTTCTTT.

The rearrangement uses TRBV7-9 and TRBJ2-6; TRBD1 agrees at 8 bases. This CDR3 region has 15 residues. V lost 4 bases and J lost 3; bases outside the gene matches: 2. Germline CDR1 SEHNR, CDR2 FQNEAQ (reference sequence). The CDR3 protein is CASSSTGDGANVLTF. CDR3 coding DNA: TGTGCCAGCAGCTCGACAGGGGATGGGGCCAACGTCCTGACTTTC.

The rearrangement uses TRBV11-2 and TRBJ2-7; TRBD2 matches at 9 bases. The CDR3 loop spans 15 amino acids. CDR1 is SGHAT, CDR2 FQNNGV, per germline. With V trimmed by 3 bases and J by 2 bases, 5 bases remained unmatched. The CDR3 region has the DNA TGTGCCAGCAGCTTCGGGACTAGCTTAACCTACGAGCAGTACTTC. Its translation is CASSFGTSLTYEQYF. Together with reference TRBV11-2 and TRBJ2-7, the CDR3 gives the full variable domain: EAGVAQSPRYKIIEKRQSVAFWCNPISGHATLYWYQQILGQGPKLLIQFQNNGVVDDSQLPKDRFSAERLKGVDSTLKIQPAKLEDSAVYLCASSFGTSLTYEQYFGPGTRLTVT.

The V call is TRBV11-2, the J call TRBJ2-1, with 8 bases identical to TRBD1. After removal of 2 bases from V and 7 bases from J, the junction contained 7 bases not matched to a gene. This CDR3 spans 15 amino acids. Per the germline V gene, CDR1 is SGHAT and CDR2 is FQNNGV. CDR3: CASSLPGTGLNEQFF. Here the CDR3 DNA reads TGTGCCAGCAGCTTACCCGGGACAGGATTGAATGAGCAGTTCTTC.

This clone has only one observation. The chain joins TRBV5-1 to TRBJ2-5; 7 nucleotides align to TRBD2. The V and J ends lost 4 bases and 5 bases, in that order; junction bases with no gene match: 8. The germline V gene encodes CDR1 SGHRS and CDR2 YFSETQ. The CDR3 sequence is 14 residues long. CDR3 in DNA: TGCGCCAGCAGCCTGGAGCGGGGCTGGGAGACCCAGTACTTC. Residues: CASSLERGWETQYF.